This entry describes one T cell receptor (beta chain). As processed by the authors: Amplified reference gene primers provided the basis for estimating nucleated cell counts. Assay used: immunoSEQ multiplex PCR; TCRdb lists only in-frame clones, some missing. Clone size and V and J calls were adopted from that table, with D and trimming inferred from the DNA. The sample contains fewer than 300,000 clones, 65% to 85% of which appear only once. This sample was included in a study of blood T cell repertoires in COVID-19. For the study at large: Sites across the United States, Italy and Spain contributed samples from acute and convalescent COVID-19.

Deletions cut 3 bases from V and 8 bases from J, with 13 bases between. The CDR3 contains 13 residues. Looked up from germline, CDR1 is MDHEN and CDR2 is SYDVKM. Sequencing was done on a sample of peripheral blood. The J gene is TRBJ1-1, the V gene TRBV28; D is uncertain. This receptor was taken from a man older than 75 with acute or convalescent COVID-19. In DNA, the CDR3 is TGTGCCAGCAGTTTGTCTTTACCGGGAGAAGCTTTCTTT. Protein: CASSLSLPGEAFF.